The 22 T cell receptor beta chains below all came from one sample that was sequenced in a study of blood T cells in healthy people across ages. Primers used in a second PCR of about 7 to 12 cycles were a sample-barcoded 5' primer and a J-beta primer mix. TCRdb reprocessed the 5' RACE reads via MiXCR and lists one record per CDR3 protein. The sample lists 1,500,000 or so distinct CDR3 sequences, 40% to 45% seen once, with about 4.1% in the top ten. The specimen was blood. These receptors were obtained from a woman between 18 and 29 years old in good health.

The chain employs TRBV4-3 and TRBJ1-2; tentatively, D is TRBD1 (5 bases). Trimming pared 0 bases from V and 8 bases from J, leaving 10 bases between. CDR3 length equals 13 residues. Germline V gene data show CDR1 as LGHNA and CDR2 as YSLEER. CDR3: CASSQDQGYGYTF. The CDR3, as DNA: TGCGCCAGCAGCCAAGATCAGGGCTACGGCTACACCTTC.

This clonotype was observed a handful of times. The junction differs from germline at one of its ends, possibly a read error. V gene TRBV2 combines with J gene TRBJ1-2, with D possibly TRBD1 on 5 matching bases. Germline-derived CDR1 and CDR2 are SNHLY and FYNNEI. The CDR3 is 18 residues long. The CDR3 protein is CAGSENLSLRAGGYGYTF. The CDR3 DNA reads TGTGCCGGCAGTGAAAACCTCTCCCTCAGGGCCGGGGGCTATGGCTACACCTTC.

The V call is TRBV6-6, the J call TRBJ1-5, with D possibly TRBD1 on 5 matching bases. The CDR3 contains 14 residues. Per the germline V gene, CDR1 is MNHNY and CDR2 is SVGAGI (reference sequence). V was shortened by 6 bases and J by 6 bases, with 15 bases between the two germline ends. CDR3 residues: CASSTGAGSQPQHF. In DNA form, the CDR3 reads TGTGCCAGCAGCACCGGGGCAGGGTCTCAGCCCCAGCATTTT.

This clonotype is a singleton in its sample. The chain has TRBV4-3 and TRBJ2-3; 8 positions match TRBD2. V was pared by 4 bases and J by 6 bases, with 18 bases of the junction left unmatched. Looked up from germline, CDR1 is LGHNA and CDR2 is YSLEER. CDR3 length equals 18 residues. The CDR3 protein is CASSLQVRTSRWGDTQYF. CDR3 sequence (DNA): TGCGCCAGCAGCCTACAGGTCCGGACTAGCAGGTGGGGGGATACGCAGTATTTT.

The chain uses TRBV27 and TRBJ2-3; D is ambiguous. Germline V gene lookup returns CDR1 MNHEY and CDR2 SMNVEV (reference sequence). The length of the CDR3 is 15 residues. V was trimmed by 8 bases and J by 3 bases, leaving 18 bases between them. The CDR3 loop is CASSSGPALTDTQYF. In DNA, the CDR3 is TGTGCCAGCTCCTCGGGTCCCGCTTTAACAGATACGCAGTATTTT.

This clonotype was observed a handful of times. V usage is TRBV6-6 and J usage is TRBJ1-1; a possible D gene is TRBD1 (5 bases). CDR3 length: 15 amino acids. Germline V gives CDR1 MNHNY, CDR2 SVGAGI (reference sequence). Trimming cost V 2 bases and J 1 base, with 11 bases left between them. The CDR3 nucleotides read TGTGCCAGCAGTTACGGGCAGGGATGGAACACTGAAGCTTTCTTT. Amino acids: CASSYGQGWNTEAFF.

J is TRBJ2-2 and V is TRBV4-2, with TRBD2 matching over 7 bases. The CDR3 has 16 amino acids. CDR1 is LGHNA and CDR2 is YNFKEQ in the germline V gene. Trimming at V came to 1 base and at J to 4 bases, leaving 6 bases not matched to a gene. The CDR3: CASSQVGGEGTGELFF. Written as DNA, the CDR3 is TGTGCCAGCAGCCAAGTTGGGGGGGAGGGCACCGGGGAGCTGTTTTTT.

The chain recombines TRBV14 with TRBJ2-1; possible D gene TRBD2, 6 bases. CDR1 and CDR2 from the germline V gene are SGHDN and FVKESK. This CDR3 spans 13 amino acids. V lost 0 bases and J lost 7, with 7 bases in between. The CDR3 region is CASSQDRENEQFF. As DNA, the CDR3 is TGTGCCAGCAGCCAAGATCGGGAGAATGAGCAGTTCTTC.

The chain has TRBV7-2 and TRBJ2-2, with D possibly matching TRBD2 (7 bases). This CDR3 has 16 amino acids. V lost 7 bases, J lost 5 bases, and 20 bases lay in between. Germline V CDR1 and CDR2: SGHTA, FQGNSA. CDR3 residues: CASIPRGGLRTGELFF. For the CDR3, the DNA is TGTGCCAGCATCCCTCGCGGGGGCTTGAGAACCGGGGAGCTGTTTTTT.

The CDR3 region is CASREHPHSTDTQYF. The CDR3 nucleotides are TGTGCCAGCAGGGAACACCCACATAGCACAGATACGCAGTATTTT. The chain carries TRBV6-6 and TRBJ2-3; D not resolved. Trimming removed 6 bases at V and 0 bases at J, with 13 bases between. CDR1 is MNHNY and CDR2 is SVGAGI in the germline V gene (reference sequence). The CDR3 length is 15 residues.

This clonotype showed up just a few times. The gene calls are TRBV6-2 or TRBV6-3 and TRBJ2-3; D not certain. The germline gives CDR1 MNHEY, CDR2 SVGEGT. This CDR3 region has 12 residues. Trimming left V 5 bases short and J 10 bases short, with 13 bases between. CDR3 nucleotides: TGTGCCAGCAGTCCTCGGGTGGAAGCGCAGTATTTT. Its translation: CASSPRVEAQYF.

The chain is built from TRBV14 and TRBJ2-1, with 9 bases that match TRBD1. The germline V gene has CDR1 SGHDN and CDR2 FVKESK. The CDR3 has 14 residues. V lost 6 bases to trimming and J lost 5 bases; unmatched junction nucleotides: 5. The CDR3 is CASRRQGGHNEQFF. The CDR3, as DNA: TGTGCCAGCAGGCGACAGGGGGGACACAATGAGCAGTTCTTC.

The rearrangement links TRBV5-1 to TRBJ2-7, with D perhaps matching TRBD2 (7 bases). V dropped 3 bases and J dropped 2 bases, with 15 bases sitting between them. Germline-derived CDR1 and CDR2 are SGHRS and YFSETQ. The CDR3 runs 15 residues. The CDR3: CASSSGGLRTYEQYF. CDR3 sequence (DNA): TGCGCCAGCAGCTCGGGGGGCCTCAGAACCTACGAGCAGTACTTC. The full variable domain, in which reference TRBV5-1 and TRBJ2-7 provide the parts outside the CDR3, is KAGVTQTPRYLIKTRGQQVTLSCSPISGHRSVSWYQQTPGQGLQFLFEYFSETQRNKGNFPGRFSGRQFSNSRSEMNVSTLELGDSALYLCASSSGGLRTYEQYFGPGTRLTVT.

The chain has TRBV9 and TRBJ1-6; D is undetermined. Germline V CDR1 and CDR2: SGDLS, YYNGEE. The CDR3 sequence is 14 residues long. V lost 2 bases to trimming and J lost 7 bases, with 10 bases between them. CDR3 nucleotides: TGTGCCAGCAGCGTCAGCGGGCTCAATTCACCCCTCCACTTT. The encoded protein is CASSVSGLNSPLHF.

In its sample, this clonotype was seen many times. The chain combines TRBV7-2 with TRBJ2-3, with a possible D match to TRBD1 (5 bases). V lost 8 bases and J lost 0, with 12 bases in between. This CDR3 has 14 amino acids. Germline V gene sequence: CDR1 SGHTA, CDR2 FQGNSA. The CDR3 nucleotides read TGTGCCAGCCGCCCCCCAGGGAGCACAGATACGCAGTATTTT. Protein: CASRPPGSTDTQYF.

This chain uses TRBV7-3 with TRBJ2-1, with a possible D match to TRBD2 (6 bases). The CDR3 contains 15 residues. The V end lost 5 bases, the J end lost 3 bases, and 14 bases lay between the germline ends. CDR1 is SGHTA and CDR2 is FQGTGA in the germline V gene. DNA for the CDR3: TGTGCCAGCAGCCCCGGGCTAGCGTACTACAATGAGCAGTTCTTC. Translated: CASSPGLAYYNEQFF.

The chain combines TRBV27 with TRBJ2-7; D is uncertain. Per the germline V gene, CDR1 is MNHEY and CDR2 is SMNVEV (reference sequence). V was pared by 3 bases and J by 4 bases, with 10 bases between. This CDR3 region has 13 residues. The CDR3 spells CASSLIGAYEQYF. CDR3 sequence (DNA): TGTGCCAGCAGTTTGATTGGAGCTTACGAGCAGTACTTC.

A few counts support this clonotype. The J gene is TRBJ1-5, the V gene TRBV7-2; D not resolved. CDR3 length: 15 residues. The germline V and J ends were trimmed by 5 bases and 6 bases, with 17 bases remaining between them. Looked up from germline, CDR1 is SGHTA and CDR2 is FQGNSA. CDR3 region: CASSLSPLGGQPQHF. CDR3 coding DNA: TGTGCCAGCAGCCTTTCCCCTCTGGGCGGTCAGCCCCAGCATTTT.

The CDR3 coding sequence is TGTGCCAGCAGCTTAGGCGGGTTCACCGGGGAGCTGTTTTTT. This codes for CASSLGGFTGELFF. The chain combines TRBV7-2 with TRBJ2-2, with D possibly matching TRBD2 (5 bases). Germline values: CDR1 SGHTA, CDR2 FQGNSA. Trimming shortened V by 1 base and J by 4 bases, and 7 bases separated the two germline ends. This CDR3 spans 14 amino acids.

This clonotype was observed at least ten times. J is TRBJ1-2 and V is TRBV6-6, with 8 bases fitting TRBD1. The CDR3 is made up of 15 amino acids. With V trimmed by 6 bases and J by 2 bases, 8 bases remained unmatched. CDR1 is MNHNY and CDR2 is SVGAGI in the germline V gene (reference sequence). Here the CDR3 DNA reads TGTGCCAGCAGCCGCGGACAGGGTGCAAACTATGGCTACACCTTC. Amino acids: CASSRGQGANYGYTF.

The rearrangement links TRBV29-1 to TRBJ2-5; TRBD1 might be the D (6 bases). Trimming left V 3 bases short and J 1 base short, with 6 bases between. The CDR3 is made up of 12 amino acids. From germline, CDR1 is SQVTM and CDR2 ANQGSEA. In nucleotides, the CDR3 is TGCAGCGTTGACAGGGGCCAAGAGACCCAGTACTTC. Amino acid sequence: CSVDRGQETQYF.

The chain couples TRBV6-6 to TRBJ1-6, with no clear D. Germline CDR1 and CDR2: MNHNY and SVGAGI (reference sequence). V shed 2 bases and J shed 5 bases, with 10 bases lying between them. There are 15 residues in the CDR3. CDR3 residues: CASSYEQRNNSPLHF. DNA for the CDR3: TGTGCCAGCAGTTACGAACAGCGTAATAATTCACCCCTCCACTTT.